Each of the 18 T cell receptor beta chains below was sequenced from the same sample in a study of T cells in Graves' hyperthyroidism and ophthalmopathy. TCR beta CDR3 regions were amplified from RNA transcripts. First-round RT-PCR targeting the TCR CDR3 was performed with the HTBI primer set. TCRdb re-derived calls from the multiplex PCR reads in MiXCR, one entry per CDR3 protein. In the table there are fewer than 750,000 distinct CDR3 sequences, roughly 15% of which are singletons. Sequenced: blood. These receptors came from a woman between 45 and 60 years old with Graves' ophthalmopathy.

The sample holds many counts of this clonotype. The chain links TRBV11-2 to TRBJ2-1; 10 bases align to TRBD2. V was pared by 3 bases and J by 9 bases, with 11 bases of the junction left unmatched. CDR3 length: 16 residues. From germline, CDR1 is SGHAT and CDR2 FQNNGV. The DNA of the CDR3 is TGTGCCAGCAGCTTTTTAAAGCGGGAGGGTACCGGTGAGCAGTTCTTC. Protein product: CASSFLKREGTGEQFF.

This clonotype was counted a few times. The V call is TRBV19, the J call TRBJ1-2; 10 bases map to TRBD1. This CDR3 has 14 residues. The germline CDR1 and CDR2 sequences are LNHDA and SQIVND (reference sequence). The J segment lost 2 bases and the V segment lost 9 bases, leaving 6 bases of the junction unmatched. CDR3 protein: CASGRTGGNYGYTF. CDR3 in DNA: TGTGCCAGCGGCAGGACAGGGGGAAACTATGGCTACACCTTC.

This clonotype was found many times. This chain uses TRBV11-3 with TRBJ1-5; D remains ambiguous. The V end was cut by 3 bases, the J end by 7 bases, with 10 bases between. CDR1 and CDR2 (germline): SGHNT, YENEEA. The CDR3 totals 13 residues. CDR3 in amino acids: CASSLLSGQPQHF. The CDR3 region has the DNA TGTGCCAGCAGCTTGCTGTCTGGACAGCCCCAGCATTTT.

This clonotype came up a few times. V usage is TRBV5-1 and J usage is TRBJ2-1; tentatively, D is TRBD1 or TRBD2 (5 bases each). The CDR3 length is 18 residues. V was clipped by 2 bases and J by 8 bases, with 26 bases between them. The germline gives CDR1 SGHRS, CDR2 YFSETQ. DNA for the CDR3: TGCGCCAGCAGCTTTATAAGGGGCCCGGGACCAGAGTTCGATGAGCAGTTCTTC. It is translated as CASSFIRGPGPEFDEQFF.

This clonotype appeared many times. CDR3 coding DNA: TGTGCCAGCAGGTGGGCGGGAGCACTCTCCGGGGAGCTGTTTTTT. Translated: CASRWAGALSGELFF. The chain is built from TRBV28 and TRBJ2-2, with TRBD2 matching over 7 bases. Losses at the gene ends were 6 bases for V and 6 bases for J; bases not matched to a gene: 10. Germline CDR1 MDHEN, CDR2 SYDVKM. This CDR3 is 15 amino acids long.

The V and J genes are TRBV6-4 and TRBJ2-1; D remains ambiguous. CDR3 size: 13 residues. Germline V gene data show CDR1 as MRHNA and CDR2 as SNTAGT. The V end lost 7 bases, the J end lost 2 bases, and 9 bases lay between the germline ends. Here the CDR3 DNA reads TGTGCCAGCATCGGCGTTACCTACAATGAGCAGTTCTTC. This codes for CASIGVTYNEQFF.

This clonotype was recorded a few times. The gene calls are TRBV29-1 and TRBJ2-1; 7 bases match TRBD2. The CDR3 is 14 residues long. Germline V gene lookup returns CDR1 SQVTM and CDR2 ANQGSEA. Trimming cost V 7 bases and J 2 bases; bases outside gene matches: 8. The CDR3 region is CSGREAGPYNEQFF. Written as DNA, the CDR3 is TGCAGCGGCCGGGAAGCGGGACCCTACAATGAGCAGTTCTTC.

This clonotype has at least ten counts. This chain uses TRBV7-3 with TRBJ2-3; the match to TRBD2 covers 7 bases. Losses at the gene ends were 1 base for V and 1 base for J; bases not matched to a gene: 2. This CDR3 has 15 residues. CDR1 SGHTA and CDR2 FQGTGA come from the germline V gene. The CDR3 coding sequence is TGTGCCAGCAGCTTAAGGCTAGCGGGCACAGATACGCAGTATTTT. Protein: CASSLRLAGTDTQYF.

This clonotype was observed at least ten times. The chain recombines TRBV11-2 with TRBJ2-3; perhaps TRBD2 as D (6 bases). The CDR3 is made up of 16 amino acids. V was cut by 2 bases and J by 2 bases, with 14 bases left in between. Germline CDR1 SGHAT, CDR2 FQNNGV. As DNA, the CDR3 is TGTGCCAGCAGCTTATGGCGGGGAGAAATCACAGATACGCAGTATTTT. This sequence encodes CASSLWRGEITDTQYF. Full variable domain (remainder filled in from reference TRBV11-2 and TRBJ2-3): EAGVAQSPRYKIIEKRQSVAFWCNPISGHATLYWYQQILGQGPKLLIQFQNNGVVDDSQLPKDRFSAERLKGVDSTLKIQPAKLEDSAVYLCASSLWRGEITDTQYFGPGTRLTVL.

The sample holds many counts of this clonotype. The rearrangement uses TRBV12-3 or TRBV12-4 and TRBJ2-3; 8 bases map to TRBD1. J gave up 5 bases and V 5 bases, and 6 bases lay outside the gene matches. The CDR3 is made up of 14 amino acids. The CDR3 region is CASSTDRDGDTQYF. CDR3 bases: TGTGCCAGCAGTACGGACAGGGACGGAGATACGCAGTATTTT.

This clonotype was picked up many times. The rearrangement uses TRBV6-1 and TRBJ2-3; 7 positions match TRBD1. The CDR3 consists of 14 residues. The germline gives CDR1 MNHNS, CDR2 SASEGT. The V and J ends lost 6 bases and 1 base, in that order; junction bases with no gene match: 4. CDR3 residues: CASRRQGRTDTQYF. The CDR3 DNA reads as TGTGCCAGCAGACGACAGGGCCGCACAGATACGCAGTATTTT.

The sample holds many counts of this clonotype. This chain joins TRBV6-2 or TRBV6-3 and TRBJ2-3; maybe TRBD2 (5 bases). The V end lost 0 bases, the J end lost 3 bases, and 13 bases lay between the germline ends. The germline CDR1 and CDR2 sequences are MNHEY and SVGEGT. The CDR3 runs 16 residues. CDR3 sequence (DNA): TGTGCCAGCAGTTACTCGATGGGAGAACGGACAGATACGCAGTATTTT. Its protein product is CASSYSMGERTDTQYF.

This clonotype was detected many times. The chain has TRBV30 and TRBJ1-1; TRBD1 matches 8 bases. The CDR3 runs 14 residues. Germline values: CDR1 GTSNPN, CDR2 SVGIG (reference sequence). V lost 4 bases to trimming and J lost 1 base; unmatched junction nucleotides: 5. CDR3 coding DNA: TGTGCCTGGACCTCGGACAGGGCGAACACTGAAGCTTTCTTT. Its protein is CAWTSDRANTEAFF.

This clonotype was recorded at least ten times. This chain uses TRBV12-3 or TRBV12-4 with TRBJ1-2; TRBD1 agrees at 8 bases. J was trimmed by 3 bases and V by 2 bases; bases with no gene match: 17. The CDR3 length is 19 residues. The CDR3 sequence: CASSLSADFSGGADYGYTF. The CDR3 DNA follows: TGTGCCAGCAGTTTAAGTGCAGATTTTTCAGGGGGCGCCGACTATGGCTACACCTTC.

This clonotype was seen at least ten times. The chain links TRBV28 to TRBJ2-5, with 7 bases matching TRBD1. The CDR3 totals 14 residues. Germline CDR1 reads MDHEN; CDR2 reads SYDVKM. After removal of 6 bases from V and 1 base from J, the junction contained 5 bases not matched to a gene. The chain's CDR3 is CASRKAGGQETQYF. In nucleotides, the CDR3 is TGTGCCAGCAGGAAAGCAGGGGGCCAAGAGACCCAGTACTTC.

At least ten counts were recorded for this clonotype. The CDR3 protein is CASSPPQSTDTQYF. The CDR3 nucleotides are TGTGCCAGCTCACCCCCTCAAAGCACAGATACGCAGTATTTT. V gene TRBV18 combines with J gene TRBJ2-3, with D unclear. Germline CDR1 KGHSH, CDR2 LQKENI. The CDR3 extends over 14 amino acids. The germline V and J ends were trimmed by 3 bases and 0 bases, with 7 bases remaining between them.

Comment on this clonotype: This may stem from a read error, because a much larger clone lies one nucleotide away. This chain links TRBV18 with TRBJ2-7; maybe TRBD1 (6 bases). V gave up 2 bases and J gave up 7 bases, with 15 bases separating them. This CDR3 is 14 amino acids long. The germline V gene encodes CDR1 KGHSH and CDR2 LQKENI. CDR3 residues: CASSPRTVRLEQYF. CDR3 sequence (DNA): TGTGCCAGCTCACCAAGGACAGTGAGACTGGAGCAGTACTTC.

This sequence joins TRBV19 and TRBJ1-3; 7 nucleotides agree with TRBD1. The J segment lost 0 bases and the V segment lost 5 bases, leaving 10 bases of the junction unmatched. The CDR3 consists of 17 residues. The germline V gene has CDR1 LNHDA and CDR2 SQIVND (reference sequence). The CDR3 DNA follows: TGTGCCAGTAGTCTATTAGGGGGCACCAGCTCTGGAAACACCATATATTTT. It specifies CASSLLGGTSSGNTIYF.